This TCR beta chain was observed in a study of blood T cell repertoires in COVID-19. In the study overall: Donors in the United States, Italy and Spain gave samples during acute or convalescent COVID-19. Sources were T cells, B-cell-depleted T cells, or PBMCs; the material itself was cDNA or gDNA.

As handled by the study authors: Reference gene primer amplification gave estimated nucleated cell counts. The data were produced by immunoSEQ multiplex PCR, yet TCRdb's version contains in-frame clones alone and is incomplete. D and trimming come from the DNA, and the V and J calls and clone size come from that table. Of nearly 50,000 clones listed, more than 70% are singletons. Germline CDR1 and CDR2: LGHDT and YNNKEL (reference sequence). The CDR3 extends over 16 amino acids. V gave up 5 bases and J gave up 2 bases; unmatched junction bases: 9. This sequence originates from a woman aged 55-69 years with acute or convalescent COVID-19. The V gene is TRBV3-1 (or the pseudogene TRBV3-2), the J gene TRBJ2-5; 9 bases are a match to TRBD2. What was sequenced was peripheral blood. The DNA for the CDR3 is TGTGCCAGCAGCACTCGACCCAGCGGGGGGCAAGAGACCCAGTACTTC. This codes for CASSTRPSGGQETQYF.